This T cell receptor beta chain was sequenced in a study of shared T cell receptors in the human thymus (dated by TCRdb to the early 2020s). About the full investigation: The study examined how self-reactive, shared T-cell receptor alpha chains are generated in the human thymus.

Unmatched junction bases come to 12, with V trimmed by 4 bases and J by 4 bases. The CDR3 runs 16 amino acids, cysteine and phenylalanine included. The only DNA kept is the CDR3, 48 bases in frame from the first base. The germline V gene (reference sequence) gives CDR1 as MNHEY and CDR2 as SMNVEV. For this clone: No cognate antigen has been identified for it. No base quality information exists; no much larger clone differs at one position.

Preparation of the library involved the immunoSEQ multiplex PCR assay. TCRdb mirrors the immuneACCESS table, restricted to in-frame sequences. Some clones are absent from its copies; in checked studies, under half trace to an unresolved V gene, and the reason for the others is unknown. This sample has approximately 760,000 clones in its table, and 70% to 90% of those were observed once. Roughly 0.01% of the sample belongs to the ten largest clones. A further study also used this sample, focusing on human thymus T cells. Looking at the second paper: Immunologically healthy infants undergoing open corrective cardiac surgery for congenital heart defects in Finland were used as donors. The thymus tissue came from surgical resects taken out during corrective cardiac surgery. Biased V and J gene segment usage appeared to be present in both thymic and peripheral blood repertoires. Highly overlapping thymic TCR repertoires among unrelated individuals were reported in the related research. The study described the TCR alpha and beta repertoires in under ten infant thymus samples and a few matching peripheral blood samples. The cohort included several male and a couple of female infants, with donor ages spanning 7 to 244 days. Thymocytes were freed from the tissue by mechanical means and kept at -70 degrees C as pellets of 10-30 million cells. A QIAsymphony instrument was used to extract genomic DNA from the frozen cell pellets. TCRB and TCRAD loci were amplified from a standardized quantity of quality-controlled genomic DNA using the immunoSEQ multiplex PCR assay. The amplicons spanned the V(D)J region and were long enough to cover the CDR3 and allow V and J genes to be identified. Amplicon sequencing was performed on an Illumina platform through the commercial immunoSEQ service. Primer bias and sequencing errors were corrected using previously described methods, and TCRAD and TCRB definitions followed the IMGT database. Repertoires were analysed with immunoSEQ Analyzer 3.0 and VDJTools, covering basic statistics, V/J segment usage, diversity estimates, rarefaction and pairwise overlap. Chao1, ChaoE, Efron-Thisted, Shannon and inverse Simpson indices were used to estimate diversity, which was also estimated on datasets down-sampled to the smallest sample. For repertoire overlap, CDR3 nucleotide sequence, V gene and J gene had to match strictly, and clustering was done by Jaccard-based multidimensional scaling. Thymus samples yielded on average about 810,000 unique TCRB clonotypes, compared with some 83,000 from blood samples.

Material for sequencing was thymocytes. The TCR was taken from a girl less than two years old with a congenital heart defect. Donor details come from another sample of the same person, matched by shared clones. The rearrangement combines TRBV27 with TRBJ2-7, with 8 central nucleotides matching TRBD1. The base sequence is TGTGCCAGCAGTTCTACATATGGGGACAGGCTGTACGAGCAGTACTTC. This sequence encodes CASSSTYGDRLYEQYF.